What follows describes a single T cell receptor beta chain. Its cognate antigen is unknown. The data belong to a study of cytomegalovirus exposure and HLA in healthy donors. Study outcomes and limitations: Most TCRs appeared rarely, but some public TCRs recurred in many donors.

PCR was performed using 60 Vbeta and 13 Jbeta primers. The repertoire was sequenced with immunoSEQ multiplex PCR; TCRdb's copy has only in-frame clones and lacks some. The table includes some 96,000 clones, around 64% detected once. This CDR3 is built from 16 residues. The germline gives CDR1 SNHLY, CDR2 FYNNEI. Trimming cost V 5 bases and J 0 bases, with 16 bases left between them. J is TRBJ1-1 and V is TRBV2; D not certain. The sequencing input was PBMCs. This TCR was sampled from a man in his sixties in good health and CMV-seronegative. Written as DNA, the CDR3 is TGTGCCAGCAGTTTCGCCAGGCTACTCCTGAACACTGAAGCTTTCTTT. It translates to CASSFARLLLNTEAFF.